This TCR beta chain is from a study of blood T cell repertoires in COVID-19. Study in general: Italy, Spain and the United States were the sources of the convalescent and acute COVID-19 samples. PBMCs, B-cell-depleted T cells, or T cells provided the cDNA or gDNA that made up the material.

Sequencing was performed with immunoSEQ multiplex PCR; in TCRdb, only in-frame clones are kept and a portion is missing. The sample holds about 230,000 clones, over 70% seen once. The CDR3 runs to 14 residues. V was shortened by 2 bases and J by 1 base, with 8 bases between the two germline ends. CDR1 and CDR2 (germline): SGHVS, FQNEAQ. This rearrangement joins TRBV7-8 to TRBJ1-1, with D perhaps TRBD1 (6 bases). This TCR was recovered from a woman at least 80 years old with acute or convalescent COVID-19. Sequences were obtained from peripheral blood. In DNA, the CDR3 is TGTGCCAGCAGCTTACTACAGGGGAACACTGAAGCTTTCTTT. As protein: CASSLLQGNTEAFF.